The entry below gives a single TCR beta chain sequence along with its context. Its antigen is undetermined. The data were taken from a study of T cell responses to AZD1222 COVID-19 vaccine. Overall study results and limits: Samples come after the peak T cell response, not at day 14. Donors skewed white British and female; clonal diversity was possibly underestimated.

Germline values: CDR1 SGDLS, CDR2 YYNGEE. The CDR3 is 15 residues long. The ends were cut back, 4 bases at V and 1 base at J, with 14 bases in the middle. TCRdb keeps only in-frame clones here, not all; method: immunoSEQ multiplex PCR. The table has some 100,000 clones, around nine tenths seen once. V and J are TRBV9 and TRBJ1-1; unclear D gene. The sequence was collected from an adult in good health. Sequenced here: peripheral blood, sampled on day 0 of AZD1222 vaccination. The CDR3 DNA reads TGTGCCAGCAGCCCCCACGGAGGGCCGAACACTGAAGCTTTCTTT. Translation: CASSPHGGPNTEAFF. Full variable domain (outside the CDR3, taken from reference TRBV9 and TRBJ1-1): DSGVTQTPKHLITATGQRVTLRCSPRSGDLSVYWYQQSLDQGLQFLIQYYNGEERAKGNILERFSAQQFPDLHSELNLSSLELGDSALYFCASSPHGGPNTEAFFGQGTRLTVV.